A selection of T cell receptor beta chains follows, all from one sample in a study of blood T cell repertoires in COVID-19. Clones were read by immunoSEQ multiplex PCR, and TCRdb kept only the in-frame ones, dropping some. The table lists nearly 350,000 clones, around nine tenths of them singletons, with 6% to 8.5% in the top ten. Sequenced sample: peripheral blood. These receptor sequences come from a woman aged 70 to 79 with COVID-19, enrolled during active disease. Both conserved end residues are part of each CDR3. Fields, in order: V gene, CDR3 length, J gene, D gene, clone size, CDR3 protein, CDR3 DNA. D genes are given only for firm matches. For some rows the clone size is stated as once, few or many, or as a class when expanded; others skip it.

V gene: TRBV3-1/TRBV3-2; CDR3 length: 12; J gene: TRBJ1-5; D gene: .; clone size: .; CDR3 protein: CASSEQGQPQHF; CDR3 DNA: TGTGCCAGCAGCGAACAGGGACAGCCCCAGCATTTT
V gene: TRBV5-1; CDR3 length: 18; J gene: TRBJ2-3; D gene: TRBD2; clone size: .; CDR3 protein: CASSLDLTSGGSADTQYF; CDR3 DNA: TGCGCCAGCAGCTTGGATCTGACTAGCGGGGGGTCGGCAGATACGCAGTATTTT
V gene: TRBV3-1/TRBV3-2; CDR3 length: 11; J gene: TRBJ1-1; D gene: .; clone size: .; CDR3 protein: CASSHSTEAFF; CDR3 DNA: TGTGCCAGCAGCCACTCCACTGAAGCTTTCTTT
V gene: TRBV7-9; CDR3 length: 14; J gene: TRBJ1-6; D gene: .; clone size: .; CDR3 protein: CASRPGTLGSPLHF; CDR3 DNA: TGTGCCAGCAGACCCGGGACACTCGGGTCACCCCTCCACTTT
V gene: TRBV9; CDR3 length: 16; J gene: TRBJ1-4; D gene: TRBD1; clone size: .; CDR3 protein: CASSVGQGASNEKLFF; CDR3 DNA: TGTGCCAGCAGCGTTGGACAGGGGGCCTCTAATGAAAAACTGTTTTTT
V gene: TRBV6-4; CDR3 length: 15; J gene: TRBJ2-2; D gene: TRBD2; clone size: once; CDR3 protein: CASSQTSGNTGELFF; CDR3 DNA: TGTGCCAGCAGCCAGACTAGCGGCAACACCGGGGAGCTGTTTTTT
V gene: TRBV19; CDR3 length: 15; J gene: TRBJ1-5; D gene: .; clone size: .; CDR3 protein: CASIPTGMGNQPQHF; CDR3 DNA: TGTGCCAGTATACCTACAGGCATGGGCAATCAGCCCCAGCATTTT
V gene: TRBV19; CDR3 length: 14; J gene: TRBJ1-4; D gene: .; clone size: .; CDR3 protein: CASSMQVANEKLFF; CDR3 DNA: TGTGCCAGTAGTATGCAGGTGGCTAATGAAAAACTGTTTTTT
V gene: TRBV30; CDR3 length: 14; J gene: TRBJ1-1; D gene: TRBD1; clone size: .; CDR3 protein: CAWSVGTGNTEAFF; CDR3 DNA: TGTGCCTGGAGTGTAGGGACAGGGAACACTGAAGCTTTCTTT
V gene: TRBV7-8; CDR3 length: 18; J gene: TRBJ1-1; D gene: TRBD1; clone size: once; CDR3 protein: CASSRDPGTGGMNTEAFF; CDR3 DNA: TGTGCCAGCAGCCGAGACCCCGGGACAGGGGGCATGAACACTGAAGCTTTCTTT
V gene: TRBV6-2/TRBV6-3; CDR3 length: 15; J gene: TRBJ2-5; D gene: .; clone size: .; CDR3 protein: CASSSNSFGGETQYF; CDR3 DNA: TGTGCCAGCAGTTCCAACTCGTTCGGAGGCGAGACCCAGTACTTC
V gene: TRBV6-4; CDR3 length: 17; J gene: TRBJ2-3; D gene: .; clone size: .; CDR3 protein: CASSETGPLGTTDTQYF; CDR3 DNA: TGTGCCAGCAGTGAGACCGGGCCCCTCGGGACAACAGATACGCAGTATTTT
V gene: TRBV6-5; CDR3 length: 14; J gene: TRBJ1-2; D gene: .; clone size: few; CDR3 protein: CASSYAQGLYGYTF; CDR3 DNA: TGTGCCAGCAGTTACGCCCAGGGGCTCTATGGCTACACCTTC
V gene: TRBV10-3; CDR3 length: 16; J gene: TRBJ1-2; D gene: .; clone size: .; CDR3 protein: CAISPDPSGQNYGYTF; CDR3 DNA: TGTGCCATCAGTCCGGATCCTTCGGGACAAAACTATGGCTACACCTTC
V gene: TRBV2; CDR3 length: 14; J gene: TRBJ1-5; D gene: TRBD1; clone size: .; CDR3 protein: CASSVGQGGQPQHF; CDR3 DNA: TGTGCCAGCAGTGTGGGACAGGGCGGGCAGCCCCAGCATTTT
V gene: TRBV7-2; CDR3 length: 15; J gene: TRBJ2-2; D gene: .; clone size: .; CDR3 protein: CASSLRSVDTGELFF; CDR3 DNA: TGTGCCAGCAGCTTACGGTCGGTGGACACCGGGGAGCTGTTTTTT
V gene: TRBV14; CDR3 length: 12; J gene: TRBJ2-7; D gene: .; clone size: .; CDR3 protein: CASSVVRGGQYF; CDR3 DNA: TGTGCCAGCAGCGTGGTGAGGGGAGGGCAGTACTTC
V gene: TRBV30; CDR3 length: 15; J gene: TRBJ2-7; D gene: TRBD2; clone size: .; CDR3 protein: CAWSVGLADLGEQYF; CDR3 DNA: TGTGCCTGGAGTGTTGGTCTAGCGGACCTCGGGGAGCAGTACTTC
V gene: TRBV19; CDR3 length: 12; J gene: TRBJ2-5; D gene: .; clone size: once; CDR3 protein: CASSGVGETQYF; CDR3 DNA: TGTGCCAGTAGCGGGGTAGGAGAGACCCAGTACTTC
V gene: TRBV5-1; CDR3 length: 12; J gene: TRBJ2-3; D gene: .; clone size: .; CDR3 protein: CASSPDTDTQYF; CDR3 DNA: TGCGCCAGCAGCCCAGACACAGATACGCAGTATTTT
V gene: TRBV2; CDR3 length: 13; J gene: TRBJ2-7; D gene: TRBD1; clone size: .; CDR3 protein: CASSGQGAYEQYF; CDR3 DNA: TGTGCCAGCAGTGGACAGGGAGCCTACGAGCAGTACTTC
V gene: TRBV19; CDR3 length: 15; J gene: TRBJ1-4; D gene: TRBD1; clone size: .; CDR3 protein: CASSISGTGNEKLFF; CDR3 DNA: TGTGCCAGTAGTATCTCGGGGACAGGGAATGAAAAACTGTTTTTT
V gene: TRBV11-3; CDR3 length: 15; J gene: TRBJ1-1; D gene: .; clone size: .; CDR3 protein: CASSSRYRLNTEAFF; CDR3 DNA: TGTGCCAGCAGCTCCAGGTACAGGCTGAACACTGAAGCTTTCTTT
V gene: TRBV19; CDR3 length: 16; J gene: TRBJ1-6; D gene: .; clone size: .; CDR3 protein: CASRTTRGTYNSPLHF; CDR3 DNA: TGTGCCAGTAGAACAACAAGGGGGACCTATAATTCACCCCTCCACTTT
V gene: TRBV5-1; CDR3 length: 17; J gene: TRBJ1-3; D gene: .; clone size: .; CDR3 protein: CASSLRTSPGDGNTIYF; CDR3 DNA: TGCGCCAGCAGCTTACGGACCTCTCCGGGGGATGGAAACACCATATATTTT
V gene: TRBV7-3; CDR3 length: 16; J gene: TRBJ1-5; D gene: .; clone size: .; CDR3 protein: CASRRRLIGSNQPQHF; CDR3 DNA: TGTGCCAGCAGGCGCAGGCTGATCGGCAGCAATCAGCCCCAGCATTTT
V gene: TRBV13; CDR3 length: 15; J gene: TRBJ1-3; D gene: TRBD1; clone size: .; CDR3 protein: CASRPDRFSGNTIYF; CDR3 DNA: TGTGCCAGCAGACCGGACAGGTTCTCTGGAAACACCATATATTTT
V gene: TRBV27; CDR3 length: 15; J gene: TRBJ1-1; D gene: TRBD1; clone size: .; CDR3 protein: CASSPGTGYGTEAFF; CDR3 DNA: TGTGCCAGCAGTCCCGGGACAGGGTATGGCACTGAAGCTTTCTTT
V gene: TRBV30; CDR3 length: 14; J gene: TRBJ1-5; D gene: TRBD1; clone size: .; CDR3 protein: CAWSGQGRNQPQHF; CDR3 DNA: TGTGCCTGGAGTGGACAGGGGCGCAATCAGCCCCAGCATTTT
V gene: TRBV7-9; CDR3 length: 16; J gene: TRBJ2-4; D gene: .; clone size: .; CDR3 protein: CASSLGIHPEENIQYF; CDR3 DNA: TGTGCCAGCAGCTTAGGGATCCATCCGGAGGAAAACATTCAGTACTTC
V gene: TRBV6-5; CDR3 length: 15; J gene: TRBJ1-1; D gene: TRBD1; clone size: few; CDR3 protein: CASSQRGTGNTEAFF; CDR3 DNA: TGTGCCAGCTCCCAAAGGGGGACAGGGAACACTGAAGCTTTCTTT
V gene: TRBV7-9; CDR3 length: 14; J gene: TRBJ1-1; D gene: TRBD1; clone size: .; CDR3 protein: CASSLEDRGTEAFF; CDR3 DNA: TGTGCCAGCAGCTTAGAGGACAGGGGCACTGAAGCTTTCTTT
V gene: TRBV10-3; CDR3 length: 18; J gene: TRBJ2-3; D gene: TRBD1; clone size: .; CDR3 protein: CAIRGQGKGSIGTDTQYF; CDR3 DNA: TGTGCCATCAGGGGACAGGGGAAAGGCTCTATCGGCACAGATACGCAGTATTTT
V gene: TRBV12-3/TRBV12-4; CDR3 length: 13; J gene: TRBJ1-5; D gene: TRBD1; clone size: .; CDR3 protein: CASSPSSGTGKHF; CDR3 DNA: TGTGCCAGCAGCCCTAGTTCCGGGACAGGCAAGCATTTT
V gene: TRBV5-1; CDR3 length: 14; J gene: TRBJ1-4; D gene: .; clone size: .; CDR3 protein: CASSFAAGNEKLFF; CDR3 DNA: TGCGCCAGCAGCTTTGCGGCGGGTAATGAAAAACTGTTTTTT
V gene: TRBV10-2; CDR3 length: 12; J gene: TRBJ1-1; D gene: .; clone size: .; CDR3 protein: CASWADPTEAFF; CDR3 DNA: TGCGCCAGCTGGGCCGATCCGACAGAAGCTTTCTTT
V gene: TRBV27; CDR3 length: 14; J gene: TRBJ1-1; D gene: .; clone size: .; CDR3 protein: CASSNKGGRAEAFF; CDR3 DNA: TGTGCCAGCAGTAACAAGGGAGGTCGGGCCGAAGCTTTCTTT
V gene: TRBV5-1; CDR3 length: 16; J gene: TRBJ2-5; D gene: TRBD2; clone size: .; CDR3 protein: CASSLAGTSDEETQYF; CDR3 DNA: TGCGCCAGCAGCTTGGCCGGGACTAGCGATGAAGAGACCCAGTACTTC
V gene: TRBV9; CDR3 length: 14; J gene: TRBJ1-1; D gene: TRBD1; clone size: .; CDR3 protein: CASSVVRGQGEAFF; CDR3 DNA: TGTGCCAGCAGCGTAGTCAGGGGGCAGGGTGAAGCTTTCTTT
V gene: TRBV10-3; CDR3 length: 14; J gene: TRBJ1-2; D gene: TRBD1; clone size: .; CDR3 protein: CAISSTGGLDGYTF; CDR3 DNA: TGTGCCATCAGCTCGACAGGGGGCTTAGATGGCTACACCTTC
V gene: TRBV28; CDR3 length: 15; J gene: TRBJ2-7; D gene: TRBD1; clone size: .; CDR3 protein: CASRTDRAGSYEQYF; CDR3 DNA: TGTGCCAGCAGAACGGACAGGGCGGGCTCCTACGAGCAGTACTTC
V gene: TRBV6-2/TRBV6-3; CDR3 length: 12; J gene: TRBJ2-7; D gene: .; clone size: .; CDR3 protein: CASSAANPEQYF; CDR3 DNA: TGTGCCAGCAGTGCTGCTAACCCTGAGCAGTACTTC
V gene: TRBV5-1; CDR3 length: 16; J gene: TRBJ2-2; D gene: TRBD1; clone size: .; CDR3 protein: CASSFQGQGRTGELFF; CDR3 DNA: TGCGCCAGCAGCTTCCAAGGACAGGGGAGGACCGGGGAGCTGTTTTTT
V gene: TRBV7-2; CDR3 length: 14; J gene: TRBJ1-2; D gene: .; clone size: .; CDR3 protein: CASSLEVRAYGYTF; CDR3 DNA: TGTGCCAGCAGCTTAGAAGTCAGGGCCTATGGCTACACCTTC
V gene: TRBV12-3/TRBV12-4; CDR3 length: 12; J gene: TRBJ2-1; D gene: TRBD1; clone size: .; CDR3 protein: CASSPGGREQFF; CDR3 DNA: TGTGCCAGCAGCCCAGGGGGCCGTGAGCAGTTCTTC
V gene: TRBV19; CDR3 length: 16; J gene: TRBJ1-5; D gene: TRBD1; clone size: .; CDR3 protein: CASSPRGQGGNQPQHF; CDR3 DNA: TGTGCCAGTAGTCCCCGGGGGCAGGGGGGCAATCAGCCCCAGCATTTT
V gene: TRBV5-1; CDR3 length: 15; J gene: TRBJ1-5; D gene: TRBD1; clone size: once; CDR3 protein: CASSLSAGGGQPQHF; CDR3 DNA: TGCGCCAGCAGCTTGTCGGCAGGGGGCGGTCAGCCCCAGCATTTT
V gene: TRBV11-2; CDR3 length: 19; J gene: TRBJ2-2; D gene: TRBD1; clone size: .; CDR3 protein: CASSPAWGQGRGYTGELFF; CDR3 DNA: TGTGCCAGCAGCCCGGCTTGGGGACAGGGGCGTGGGTACACCGGGGAGCTGTTTTTT
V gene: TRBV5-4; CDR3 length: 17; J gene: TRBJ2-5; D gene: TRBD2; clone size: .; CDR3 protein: CASSSAGTSGAGETQYF; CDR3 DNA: TGTGCCAGCAGCTCAGCCGGGACTAGCGGGGCCGGGGAGACCCAGTACTTC
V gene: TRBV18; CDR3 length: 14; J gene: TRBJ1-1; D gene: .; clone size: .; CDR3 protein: CASSPAGDNTEAFF; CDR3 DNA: TGTGCCAGCTCACCGGCCGGGGATAACACTGAAGCTTTCTTT
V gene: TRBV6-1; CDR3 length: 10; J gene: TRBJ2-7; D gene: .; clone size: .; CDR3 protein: CASSEREQYF; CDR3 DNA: TGTGCCAGCAGTGAGCGAGAGCAGTACTTC
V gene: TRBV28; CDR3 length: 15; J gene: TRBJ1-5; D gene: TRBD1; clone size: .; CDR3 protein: CASRNRDRRNQPQHF; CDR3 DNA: TGTGCCAGCAGAAACCGGGACAGACGCAATCAGCCCCAGCATTTT
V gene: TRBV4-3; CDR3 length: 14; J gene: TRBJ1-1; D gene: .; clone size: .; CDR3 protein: CASSQGDLATEAFF; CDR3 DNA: TGCGCCAGCAGCCAAGGTGATCTAGCCACTGAAGCTTTCTTT
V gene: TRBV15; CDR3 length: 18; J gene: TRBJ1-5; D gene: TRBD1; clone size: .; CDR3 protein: CATSRGDRGGGGNQPQHF; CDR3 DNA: TGTGCCACCAGCAGAGGGGACAGGGGAGGAGGTGGCAATCAGCCCCAGCATTTT
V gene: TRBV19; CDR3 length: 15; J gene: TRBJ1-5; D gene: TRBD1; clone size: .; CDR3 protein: CASRMDRGMGQPQHF; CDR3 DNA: TGTGCCAGTAGAATGGACAGGGGGATGGGTCAGCCCCAGCATTTT
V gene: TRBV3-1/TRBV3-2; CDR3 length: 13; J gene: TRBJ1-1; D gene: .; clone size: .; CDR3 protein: CASSSAMNTEAFF; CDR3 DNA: TGTGCCAGCAGCTCCGCGATGAACACTGAAGCTTTCTTT
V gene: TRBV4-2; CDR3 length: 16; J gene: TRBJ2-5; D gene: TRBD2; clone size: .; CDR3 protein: CATVVSGLNFQETQYF; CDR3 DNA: TGTGCCACAGTGGTGTCGGGACTAAACTTCCAAGAGACCCAGTACTTC
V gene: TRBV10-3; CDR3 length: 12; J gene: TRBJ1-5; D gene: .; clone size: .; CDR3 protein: CAISDREQPQHF; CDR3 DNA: TGTGCCATCAGTGACAGGGAACAGCCCCAGCATTTT
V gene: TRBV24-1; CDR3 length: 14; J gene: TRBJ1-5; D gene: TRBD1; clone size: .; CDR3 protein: CATSEGTGGKPQHF; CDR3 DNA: TGTGCCACCAGTGAAGGGACAGGGGGCAAGCCCCAGCATTTT